This T cell receptor beta chain comes out of a study of cytomegalovirus exposure and HLA in healthy donors. Study findings and constraints: 164 TCR beta chains were listed as cytomegalovirus-associated. The authors confirmed in vitro that a few CMV-associated chains were specific for CMV antigens.

This clone was picked up one time. Its antigen is unknown. This CDR3 spans 14 amino acids. Per germline, CDR1 SGHTA and CDR2 FQGNSA. V lost 5 bases to trimming and J lost 5 bases, with 16 bases between them. The protocol was immunoSEQ multiplex PCR, while the TCRdb copy is restricted to in-frame clones and leaves out a portion. The data show 70,000 or so clones, with less than 95% seen just once and approximately 0.99% held by the top ten. This TCR was sampled from a woman between 18 and 29 years old in good health and CMV-seronegative. Sequenced input: PBMCs. V is TRBV7-2 and J is TRBJ2-7; possible D gene TRBD2, 7 bases. CDR3 amino acids: CASSQGRERDEQYF. The DNA of the CDR3 is TGTGCCAGCAGCCAGGGGCGGGAGCGCGACGAGCAGTACTTC.